The 2 T cell receptor beta chains presented below share a single source sample, sequenced in a study of regulatory T cells in long-lasting Graves disease. For TCR beta, libraries came from iRepertoire HTBI primers and Arm-PCR of CDR3 regions. TCRdb recomputed calls from the multiplex PCR reads with MiXCR, one row per CDR3 protein. This table holds 680,000 or so distinct CDR3 sequences, about 15% found once. Regarding time point: newly diagnosed GD, antithyroid drugs for less than 3 months. PBMCs were the source of the RNA used for TCR sequencing. This sample was also put to use in a study of T cells in Graves' hyperthyroidism and ophthalmopathy.

Sequencing used peripheral blood mononuclear cells (PBMCs), obtained at new diagnosis, from a patient treated with antithyroid drugs. The receptors were gathered from a woman aged 30 to 39 with Graves disease.

V gene TRBV18 combines with J gene TRBJ2-2, with TRBD2 matching 10 bases. CDR3 length: 16 amino acids. The V gene end was trimmed by 6 bases and the J gene end by 4 bases; junction bases not matched to a gene: 8. Germline V gives CDR1 KGHSH, CDR2 LQKENI. CDR3 DNA sequence: TGTGCCAGCTCGGGAGGACTAGCGGACCCCACCGGGGAGCTGTTTTTT. Its protein product is CASSGGLADPTGELFF.

This clonotype was recorded at least ten times. V usage is TRBV7-2 and J usage is TRBJ2-5; a possible D gene is TRBD2 (5 bases). The CDR3 runs 13 residues. CDR1 is SGHTA and CDR2 is FQGNSA in the germline V gene. V gave up 5 bases and J gave up 5 bases, with 12 bases separating them. CDR3 in amino acids: CASSPGGGETQYF. CDR3 nucleotides: TGTGCCAGCAGCCCCGGTGGCGGGGAGACCCAGTACTTC.